Listed below are T cell receptor beta chains from one sample, sequenced in a study of post-analysis software for immune sequencing data. TCRdb analysed the PCR reads with MiXCR anew, one entry per CDR3 protein. The data contain about 800,000 distinct CDR3 sequences, 25% to 30% of them singletons. Sequencing was performed on blood. Every receptor here comes from a girl aged 5 to 17 with multiple sclerosis. CDR3s include the opening cysteine and the closing phenylalanine or tryptophan. The order of the fields is clone size, V gene, J gene, D gene, CDR3 DNA, CDR3 protein. The D gene is left open where the match is weak. Where a row states a size, it is once, few, many or the class of an expanded clone; other rows omit it.

>once|TRBV10-3|TRBJ2-2|TRBD2
TGTGCCATCAGAGGAGGGGAGGGCACCGGGGAGCTGTTTTTT
CAIRGGEGTGELFF
>-|TRBV6-6|TRBJ2-7|TRBD2
TGTGCCAGCAGTTACACGGGACTACCGGGGCACGAGCAGTACTTC
CASSYTGLPGHEQYF
>-|TRBV6-2/TRBV6-3|TRBJ1-5|-
TGTGCCAGCGACGAGGCGGGACTCCATCAGCCCCAGCATTTT
CASDEAGLHQPQHF
>few|TRBV25-1|TRBJ2-5|-
TGTGCCAGCAGCCCCCTTCCGGGAGAGACCCAGTACTTC
CASSPLPGETQYF
>-|TRBV12-3/TRBV12-4|TRBJ2-6|-
TGTGCCAGCAGTCACCAGGACTCTGGGGCCAACGTCCTGACTTTC
CASSHQDSGANVLTF
>-|TRBV20-1|TRBJ2-7|-
TGCAGTGCTAGAGATCCTGTGACAGGCGAATACGAGCAGTACTTC
CSARDPVTGEYEQYF
>few|TRBV14|TRBJ2-5|-
TGTGCCAGCAGCCAAGTGTCCAGCCAGACCCAGTACTTC
CASSQVSSQTQYF
>few|TRBV20-1|TRBJ2-5|-
TGCAGTGCTAGAGGGGCCCTGCAAGAGACCCAGTACTTC
CSARGALQETQYF
>many|TRBV5-1|TRBJ1-2|TRBD1
TGCGCCAGCAGTAACGCGGACAGGGGCGATTACTATGGCTACACCTTC
CASSNADRGDYYGYTF
>-|TRBV4-1|TRBJ1-1|-
TGCGCCAGCAGCCACGTCAAACAGAACACTGAAGCTTTCTTT
CASSHVKQNTEAFF
>-|TRBV12-3/TRBV12-4|TRBJ2-1|-
TGTGCCAGCAGTTTAGGGCAGGAATATGAGCAGTTCTTC
CASSLGQEYEQFF
>-|TRBV5-5|TRBJ2-5|-
TGTGCCAGCAGCCCCGATCGCGGGACCCCGGCATGGACCCAGTACTTC
CASSPDRGTPAWTQYF
>few|TRBV7-2|TRBJ2-7|-
TGTGCCAGCAGCTTAGTCTGGGGCCTCACCTACGAGCAGTACTTC
CASSLVWGLTYEQYF
>few|TRBV5-6|TRBJ1-1|TRBD1
TGTGCCAGCACTGGACAGGGTCGGACTGAAGCTTTCTTT
CASTGQGRTEAFF
>few|TRBV6-1|TRBJ2-7|-
TGTGCCAGCAGTGGGACGGGACGCCCAGGGACCTACGAGCAGTACTTC
CASSGTGRPGTYEQYF
>-|TRBV6-5|TRBJ2-7|-
TGTGCCAGCAGAAACCGACAGCACTACGAGCAGTACTTC
CASRNRQHYEQYF
>-|TRBV11-2|TRBJ1-1|-
TGTGCCAGCAGCTTAAGTGGGTTGAACACTGAAGCTTTCTTT
CASSLSGLNTEAFF
>few|TRBV4-1|TRBJ1-5|-
TGCGCCAGCAGCCGTCACCAGGTCTCCAATCAGCCCCAGCATTTT
CASSRHQVSNQPQHF
>-|TRBV9|TRBJ2-3|TRBD2
TGTGCCAGCAGCGTCAGACTAGCGGGGGCCACAGATACGCAGTATTTT
CASSVRLAGATDTQYF
>-|TRBV27|TRBJ2-2|TRBD1
TGTGCCAGCAAGTTTTTGGACAGGAGACAAAACACCGGGGAGCTGTTTTTT
CASKFLDRRQNTGELFF
>-|TRBV20-1|TRBJ2-7|TRBD1
TGCAGTGCGAGCTGGGGACAGGGAGACTACGAGCAGTACTTC
CSASWGQGDYEQYF
>few|TRBV7-2|TRBJ2-7|TRBD1
TGTGCCAGCGGACCCCGTGGGACAGGGATCTACGAGCAGTACTTC
CASGPRGTGIYEQYF
>-|TRBV10-3|TRBJ2-7|-
TGTGCCATGAGTCGAGAAGGACCGATCGTTTCCTACGAGCAGTACTTC
CAMSREGPIVSYEQYF
>few|TRBV27|TRBJ2-1|TRBD1
TGTGCCAGCAGTCCCTCCCCAGGGGGCTCGTACAATGAGCAGTTCTTC
CASSPSPGGSYNEQFF
>-|TRBV4-3|TRBJ1-6|-
TGCGCCAGCAGCCAAGACAGGGGCTATAATTCACCCCTCCACTTT
CASSQDRGYNSPLHF
>-|TRBV5-1|TRBJ2-1|-
TGCGCCAGCAGCTTGGTTATGCAGGGCAACAATGAGCAGTTCTTC
CASSLVMQGNNEQFF
>-|TRBV24-1|TRBJ2-5|-
TGTGCCACCAGTGATTTAGACGGAGAAGAGACCCAGTACTTC
CATSDLDGEETQYF
>-|TRBV7-2|TRBJ2-7|TRBD2
TGTGCCAGCAGCAAGATCTTAGCGGGAGGCGCCTACGAGCAGTACTTC
CASSKILAGGAYEQYF
>once|TRBV7-9|TRBJ2-3|-
TGTGCCAGCAGCTTGGGCCTTGAGCGGAGATACACAGATACGCAGTATTTT
CASSLGLERRYTDTQYF
>-|TRBV5-1|TRBJ1-2|-
TGCGCCAGCAGCTTGATCCCCGGCCAGGGCTATGGCTACACCTTC
CASSLIPGQGYGYTF
>-|TRBV11-2|TRBJ2-1|TRBD1
TGTGCCAGCAGCTTAGGGGACAGGGAAGGCGATGAGCAGTTCTTC
CASSLGDREGDEQFF
>-|TRBV4-3|TRBJ1-1|-
TGCGCCAGCAGCCAAGGGATGGGGGCGAGAACTGAAGCTTTCTTT
CASSQGMGARTEAFF
>few|TRBV5-5|TRBJ1-5|-
TGTGCCAGCAGCCCGCGGTGGTCCAGATCAACTCAGCCCCAGCATTTT
CASSPRWSRSTQPQHF
>-|TRBV7-2|TRBJ2-1|-
TGTGCCAGCAGCTCGCAGGGTATTGAGCAGTTCTTC
CASSSQGIEQFF
>-|TRBV20-1|TRBJ2-5|-
TGCAGGCCTAGCGGACGGGCGGGGGCCCTGCGGGAGACCCAGTACTTC
CRPSGRAGALRETQYF
>-|TRBV15|TRBJ2-5|TRBD1
TGTGCCACCAGCAGAGCTGGACAGGGACAAGAGACCCAGTACTTC
CATSRAGQGQETQYF
>few|TRBV28|TRBJ2-1|TRBD2
TGTGCCAGCAGTTCGGGGGGGGGCCCCTACAATGAGCAGTTCTTC
CASSSGGGPYNEQFF
>few|TRBV6-6|TRBJ2-6|TRBD2
TGTGCCAGCACTCGGAAGCGGGAGAGCTCTGGGGCCAACGTCCTGACTTTC
CASTRKRESSGANVLTF
>-|TRBV6-1|TRBJ1-1|-
TGTGCCAGCGAAAGCGAGACAGCGAACACTGAAGCTTTCTTT
CASESETANTEAFF
>-|TRBV2|TRBJ2-2|TRBD2
TGTGCCAGCACGGGACTAGCATCCGGGGAGCTGTTTTTT
CASTGLASGELFF
>few|TRBV9|TRBJ2-1|-
TGTGCCAGCAGCCCGGGGGGACAGGCAAATGAGCAGTTCTTC
CASSPGGQANEQFF
>few|TRBV7-2|TRBJ2-7|-
TGTGCCAGCAGCTTATCTCGGACAGCCATCTCCTACGAGCAGTACTTC
CASSLSRTAISYEQYF
>-|TRBV3-1|TRBJ1-5|-
TGTGCCAGCAGCCAAGTGATGAATCAGCCCCAGCATTTT
CASSQVMNQPQHF
>-|TRBV12-3/TRBV12-4|TRBJ2-3|TRBD1
TGTGCCAGCAGTTTTAACGACAGGGGGAGTCAGTATTTT
CASSFNDRGSQYF
>once|TRBV7-2|TRBJ2-5|-
TGTGCCAGCAGCGCCCCTTGGGAGACCCAGTACTTC
CASSAPWETQYF
>few|TRBV29-1|TRBJ1-1|TRBD1
TGCAGCGTGGACAGGGCCACTGAAGCTTTCTTT
CSVDRATEAFF
>many|TRBV7-2|TRBJ2-7|-
TGTGCCAGCAGCTTAGGGGGTACCACCTACGAGCAGTACTTC
CASSLGGTTYEQYF
>few|TRBV7-9|TRBJ2-2|-
TGTGCCAGCAGCCCTCAAGGGCAGGTCCCCGGGGAGCTGTTTTTT
CASSPQGQVPGELFF
>few|TRBV7-9|TRBJ2-5|-
TGTGCCAGCAGCCCCCCCGGACAAGAGACCCAGTACTTC
CASSPPGQETQYF
>few|TRBV25-1|TRBJ2-5|-
TGTGCCAGCAGTGAACTTTTTCGGGGGCAAGAGACCCAGTACTTC
CASSELFRGQETQYF
>-|TRBV6-6|TRBJ2-3|-
TGTGCCAGCAAACCGACAGATACGCAGTATTTT
CASKPTDTQYF
>-|TRBV6-6|TRBJ2-5|-
TGTGCCAGCAGCCGACCCGACATCATCCAAGAGACCCAGTACTTC
CASSRPDIIQETQYF
>-|TRBV20-1|TRBJ1-5|-
TGCAGTGCGGCGGGGGCGGCTTATAGCAATCAACCCCAGCATTTT
CSAAGAAYSNQPQHF
>-|TRBV6-2/TRBV6-3|TRBJ2-2|TRBD2
TGTGCCAGCACCTTACTAGCGGGAGTGGTCACCGGGGAGCTGTTTTTT
CASTLLAGVVTGELFF
>-|TRBV20-1|TRBJ2-1|-
TGCAGTGCGAATCGGGGGTTGGGGGGCAGGGCGAATGAGCAGTTCTTC
CSANRGLGGRANEQFF
>-|TRBV28|TRBJ2-1|TRBD2
TGTGCCAGCAGTTCCCCCGGGGGTAGCGGGTACAATGAGCAGTTCTTC
CASSSPGGSGYNEQFF